One and the same sample provided the 29 T cell receptor beta chains below, sequenced in a study of T cells in localized non-small cell lung cancer. Clones were read by immunoSEQ multiplex PCR, and TCRdb kept only the in-frame ones, dropping some. Of roughly 20,000 clones listed, about 89% are singletons. Source: peripheral blood, taken before any cancer treatment. The receptors come from a woman aged 40-75 years with stage I lung adenocarcinoma.

The rearrangement joins TRBV30 to TRBJ1-1; D not resolved. The ends were cut back, 1 base at V and 6 bases at J, with 15 bases in the middle. The germline gives CDR1 GTSNPN, CDR2 SVGIG (reference sequence). This CDR3 has 14 amino acids. CDR3 in amino acids: CAWSGPIGRSEAFF. In DNA, the CDR3 is TGTGCCTGGAGTGGACCCATCGGGAGGTCTGAAGCTTTCTTT. Full variable domain (missing parts from reference TRBV30 and TRBJ1-1): SQTIHQWPATLVQPVGSPLSLECTVEGTSNPNLYWYRQAAGRGLQLLFYSVGIGQISSEVPQNLSASRPQDRQFILSSKKLLLSDSGFYLCAWSGPIGRSEAFFGQGTRLTVV.

The gene calls are TRBV4-3 and TRBJ1-4; 7 positions match TRBD1. J gave up 6 bases and V 0 bases, and 16 bases lay outside the gene matches. In germline, CDR1 is LGHNA, CDR2 YSLEER. The length of the CDR3 is 19 residues. The CDR3 DNA is TGCGCCAGCAGCCAAGATTCCCCCAGGGGGAGGGAGGCCTATGAAAAACTGTTTTTT. Translating gives CASSQDSPRGREAYEKLFF.

This clone was found a few times. The chain is built from TRBV18 and TRBJ1-1; D is perhaps TRBD1 (6 bases). The germline gives CDR1 KGHSH, CDR2 LQKENI. Between the trimmed V and J ends, which lost 6 bases and 3 bases, there was a span of 14 bases. The CDR3 is 14 amino acids. CDR3 sequence: CASSPSGADTEAFF. The CDR3 DNA reads as TGTGCCAGCTCCCCCTCGGGGGCGGACACTGAAGCTTTCTTT.

J is TRBJ2-3 and V is TRBV9, with 10 nucleotides matching TRBD2. V dropped 4 bases and J dropped 4; count of bases not matched to a gene: 9. There are 16 residues in the CDR3. The germline gives CDR1 SGDLS, CDR2 YYNGEE. CDR3 in amino acids: CASSPNPSGGADTQYF. CDR3 sequence (DNA): TGTGCCAGCAGCCCGAACCCCAGCGGGGGGGCAGATACGCAGTATTTT.

This clone appeared a few times. J is TRBJ1-1 and V is TRBV4-2; 8 positions match TRBD1. The CDR3 totals 14 residues. Germline loops: CDR1 LGHNA, CDR2 YNFKEQ. V shed 3 bases, J shed 1 base, and the junction held 1 base outside the gene matches. CDR3 in amino acids: CASSHGTGNTEAFF. CDR3 sequence (DNA): TGTGCCAGCAGCCACGGGACAGGGAACACTGAAGCTTTCTTT.

This chain joins TRBV27 and TRBJ1-3, with D maybe TRBD1 (6 bases). Germline loops: CDR1 MNHEY, CDR2 SMNVEV (reference sequence). The length of the CDR3 is 17 residues. The V and J ends lost 4 bases and 2 bases respectively, with 18 bases between them. CDR3 sequence reads: CASSSHWQGQTGNTIYF. CDR3 bases: TGTGCCAGCAGTTCCCATTGGCAGGGGCAAACTGGAAACACCATATATTTT.

Here the CDR3 DNA reads TGTGCCAGCAGTCGGGACAGAGAGACCCAGTACTTC. This encodes CASSRDRETQYF. The chain recombines TRBV27 with TRBJ2-5, with TRBD1 matching 7 bases. Germline values: CDR1 MNHEY, CDR2 SMNVEV (reference sequence). This CDR3 is 12 amino acids long. J was trimmed by 4 bases and V by 5 bases; bases with no gene match: 1.

For this clone: In this CDR3 the conserved last residue, phenylalanine or tryptophan, is missing, so a read error is likely. It is unclear where the CDR3 begins or ends on the DNA, so no DNA is shown, and the CDR3 is as TCRdb lists it. The rearrangement joins TRBV29-1 to TRBJ1-4; the table assigns TRBD1, which was not confirmed against the DNA. The CDR3 spans 11 residues, counting both ends. CDR1 and CDR2 (germline): SQVTM, ANQGSEA. The CDR3 loop is CSVVPRQGSLI.

The V call is TRBV5-1, the J call TRBJ2-7, with D unresolved. Germline loops: CDR1 SGHRS, CDR2 YFSETQ. Trimming took 2 bases from V and 2 from J, leaving 8 bases between them. This CDR3 is built from 13 residues. CDR3 amino acids: CASSLGWTYEQYF. Here the CDR3 DNA reads TGCGCCAGCAGCTTAGGTTGGACCTACGAGCAGTACTTC.

Details on this clone: The junction shows a germline mismatch at one end, possibly a read error. The chain has TRBV7-7 and TRBJ2-5; no clear D. Germline V lookup: CDR1 SSHAT, CDR2 FNYEAQ (reference sequence). CDR3 length: 14 amino acids. CDR3 protein: CASSLVGQPETQYF. CDR3 DNA: TGTGCTAGCAGCTTAGTCGGCCAGCCCGAGACCCAGTACTTC.

V usage is TRBV6-5 and J usage is TRBJ1-4; 7 bases line up with TRBD1. The CDR3 is 13 residues long. The germline gives CDR1 MNHEY, CDR2 SVGAGI. The V and J ends lost 4 bases and 7 bases, in that order; junction bases with no gene match: 3. CDR3 sequence reads: CASSSGTVEKLFF. The CDR3 DNA is TGTGCCAGCAGTTCCGGGACAGTTGAAAAACTGTTTTTT.

The chain couples TRBV18 to TRBJ2-2; 13 bases line up with TRBD2. With V trimmed by 2 bases and J by 5 bases, 5 bases remained unmatched. This CDR3 has 17 amino acids. CDR1 KGHSH and CDR2 LQKENI come from the germline V gene. CDR3 nucleotide sequence: TGTGCCAGCTCACCAGGGACTAGCGGGATCGGAACCGGGGAGCTGTTTTTT. Translated: CASSPGTSGIGTGELFF.

The chain recombines TRBV11-2 with TRBJ2-7; D might be TRBD1 (5 bases). This CDR3 contains 13 residues. Germline V gene data show CDR1 as SGHAT and CDR2 as FQNNGV. V shed 5 bases and J shed 1 base, with 9 bases lying between them. The CDR3 spells CASSPRQSYEQYF. The CDR3 bases are TGTGCCAGCAGCCCTCGACAGTCCTACGAGCAGTACTTC.

The V and J genes are TRBV6-1 and TRBJ1-2; 8 nucleotides line up with TRBD1. The junction had 8 bases not matched to a gene; V was cut back by 4 bases and J by 10 bases. The CDR3 runs 13 residues. Germline lookup yields CDR1 MNHNS and CDR2 SASEGT. The CDR3 spells CASSVVGQGDYTF. The CDR3 nucleotides read TGTGCCAGCAGTGTGGTTGGACAGGGCGACTACACCTTC.

This chain joins TRBV5-3 and TRBJ2-5; 7 bases fit TRBD1. TRBV5-3 is sorted into the ORF group, with uncertain function. The CDR3 sequence is 15 residues long. V shed 5 bases and J 2 bases; nucleotides not matched to a gene: 9. The CDR3 spells CARRSPGQPQETQYF. DNA for the CDR3: TGTGCCAGAAGATCGCCGGGACAGCCACAAGAGACCCAGTACTTC.

The V and J genes are TRBV7-9 and TRBJ1-3; 9 bases are a match to TRBD1. The CDR3 runs to 16 residues. From germline, CDR1 is SEHNR and CDR2 FQNEAQ (reference sequence). Unmatched junction bases numbered 6, after V lost 5 bases and J lost 1 base. The CDR3 DNA reads TGTGCCAGCAGCACCGACAGGGGGAAGTCTGGAAACACCATATATTTT. Translating gives CASSTDRGKSGNTIYF.

This chain uses TRBV5-6 with TRBJ2-7; 10 nucleotides align to TRBD2. With V trimmed by 0 bases and J by 2 bases, 2 bases remained unmatched. Germline CDR1 and CDR2: SGHDT and YYEEEE. There are 15 residues in the CDR3. The chain's CDR3 is CASSLETSGAYEQYF. The CDR3 region has the DNA TGTGCCAGCAGCTTGGAAACTAGCGGGGCCTACGAGCAGTACTTC.

The chain has TRBV2 and TRBJ2-1; D possibly uses TRBD1 or TRBD2 (6 bases each). There are 11 residues in the CDR3. V lost 3 bases and J 11 bases, leaving 8 bases between the germline ends. Germline values: CDR1 SNHLY, CDR2 FYNNEI. CDR3 amino acids: CASSEGGKQFF. Written as DNA, the CDR3 is TGTGCCAGCAGTGAGGGGGGCAAGCAGTTCTTC.

The chain joins TRBV7-9 to TRBJ2-7; 8 bases are a match to TRBD1. Germline CDR1 reads SEHNR; CDR2 reads FQNEAQ (reference sequence). After removal of 7 bases from V and 4 bases from J, the junction contained 6 bases not matched to a gene. This CDR3 has 13 residues. The CDR3: CASTGTGSYEQYF. The CDR3 nucleotides are TGTGCCAGCACCGGGACAGGCTCGTACGAGCAGTACTTC.

The CDR3 region has the DNA TGTGCCAGCAGTCCTCATCGGACAGGGATCGGGGGCTACACCTTC. As protein: CASSPHRTGIGGYTF. J is TRBJ1-2 and V is TRBV27; 8 nucleotides line up with TRBD1. This CDR3 region has 15 residues. V gave up 5 bases and J gave up 8 bases; unmatched junction bases: 13. Germline CDR1 is MNHEY and CDR2 is SMNVEV (reference sequence).

The chain employs TRBV9 and TRBJ1-1; D unresolved. The germline gives CDR1 SGDLS, CDR2 YYNGEE. V lost 0 bases and J lost 10, with 10 bases in between. The CDR3 sequence is 12 residues long. CDR3 sequence reads: CASSVGTGGAFF. DNA of the CDR3: TGTGCCAGCAGCGTAGGGACGGGAGGAGCTTTCTTT.

The V call is TRBV7-6, the J call TRBJ2-1, with 12 bases matching TRBD1. Trimming cost V 5 bases and J 5 bases; bases outside gene matches: 7. Germline V lookup: CDR1 SGHVS, CDR2 FNYEAQ. This CDR3 is 16 amino acids long. The CDR3 DNA sequence: TGTGCCAGCAGCGGGCGGGACAGGGGGCTGGACAATGAGCAGTTCTTC. It yields the protein CASSGRDRGLDNEQFF. The variable domain in full, with the rest retrieved from reference TRBV7-6 and TRBJ2-1, is GAGVSQSPRYKVTKRGQDVALRCDPISGHVSLYWYRQALGQGPEFLTYFNYEAQQDKSGLPNDRFSAERPEGSISTLTIQRTEQRDSAMYRCASSGRDRGLDNEQFFGPGTRLTVL.

In this sample, this clone turned up a few times. V and J are TRBV9 and TRBJ2-1, with 9 bases aligning to TRBD2. Losses at the gene ends were 3 bases for V and 8 bases for J; bases not matched to a gene: 15. CDR1 is SGDLS and CDR2 is YYNGEE in the germline V gene. The length of the CDR3 is 17 residues. The CDR3 sequence is CASSDEGLRGGHDEQFF. CDR3 coding DNA: TGTGCCAGCAGCGACGAGGGGCTGCGGGGGGGCCATGATGAGCAGTTCTTC.

The CDR3 region has the DNA TGCAGCGTTGGGCAGCGCCAAGAGACCCAGTACTTC. Translated: CSVGQRQETQYF. This chain uses TRBV29-1 with TRBJ2-5; no clear D. Germline V CDR1 and CDR2: SQVTM, ANQGSEA. The CDR3 loop spans 12 amino acids. V was pared by 4 bases and J by 1 base, with 7 bases between.

The chain recombines TRBV9 with TRBJ2-1; 10 bases line up with TRBD2. The length of the CDR3 is 16 residues. The germline V gene encodes CDR1 SGDLS and CDR2 YYNGEE. J was trimmed by 4 bases and V by 3 bases; bases with no gene match: 7. CDR3 bases: TGTGCCAGCAGCGCTCATAGCGGGGGGACATACAATGAGCAGTTCTTC. Translated: CASSAHSGGTYNEQFF.

The V and J genes are TRBV4-3 and TRBJ1-2, with D possibly matching TRBD1 (6 bases). The CDR3 loop spans 16 amino acids. Trimming stripped 0 bases from V and 6 bases from J, with 17 bases between. Germline V gives CDR1 LGHNA, CDR2 YSLEER. DNA of the CDR3: TGCGCCAGCAGCCAAGATTTACAGGGCGTAGGAGATGGCTACACCTTC. It encodes CASSQDLQGVGDGYTF.

The table lists this clone with a count of one. The J gene is TRBJ2-2, the V gene TRBV4-1; D may be TRBD1 or TRBD2 (5 bases each). Germline V CDR1 and CDR2: MGHRA, YSYEKL. V gave up 3 bases and J gave up 6 bases, with 11 bases separating them. This CDR3 has 14 amino acids. The CDR3 nucleotides read TGCGCCAGCAGCCAGGGACCCACCCCCGGGGAGCTGTTTTTT. Its protein is CASSQGPTPGELFF.

The chain combines TRBV4-2 with TRBJ2-1; the D gene is possibly TRBD2 (6 bases). The V end was cut by 1 base, the J end by 5 bases, with 6 bases between. Germline assignment: CDR1 LGHNA and CDR2 YNFKEQ. This CDR3 is 13 amino acids long. CDR3 nucleotides: TGTGCCAGCAGCCAAGCGGGGGACAATGAGCAGTTCTTC. Translation: CASSQAGDNEQFF.

This chain uses TRBV5-8 with TRBJ2-1, with 9 bases aligning to TRBD2. CDR3 length: 14 residues. V was clipped by 6 bases and J by 4 bases; unmatched bases: 5. Per the germline V gene, CDR1 is SGHTS and CDR2 is YDEGEE. CDR3 nucleotide sequence: TGTGCCAGCATCACGCTAGCGGGGTACAATGAGCAGTTCTTC. It yields the protein CASITLAGYNEQFF.